This T cell receptor beta chain was documented in a study of control samples from healthy donors and cancer patients. Sequencing was performed with immunoSEQ multiplex PCR; in TCRdb, only in-frame clones are kept and a portion is missing. The sample comprises 50,000 or so clones, roughly 95% of which are singletons, and about 1% rests with the top ten. The length of the CDR3 is 14 residues. The germline V and J ends were trimmed by 2 bases and 1 base, with 8 bases remaining between them. Germline V gene data show CDR1 as MNHEY and CDR2 as SMNVEV (reference sequence). Sequencing input: blood. The source is a woman under 30 in good health. The rearrangement links TRBV27 to TRBJ1-1; D is uncertain. CDR3 bases: TGTGCCAGCAGTTTAACGGGTCAGAACACTGAAGCTTTCTTT. Translation gives CASSLTGQNTEAFF.